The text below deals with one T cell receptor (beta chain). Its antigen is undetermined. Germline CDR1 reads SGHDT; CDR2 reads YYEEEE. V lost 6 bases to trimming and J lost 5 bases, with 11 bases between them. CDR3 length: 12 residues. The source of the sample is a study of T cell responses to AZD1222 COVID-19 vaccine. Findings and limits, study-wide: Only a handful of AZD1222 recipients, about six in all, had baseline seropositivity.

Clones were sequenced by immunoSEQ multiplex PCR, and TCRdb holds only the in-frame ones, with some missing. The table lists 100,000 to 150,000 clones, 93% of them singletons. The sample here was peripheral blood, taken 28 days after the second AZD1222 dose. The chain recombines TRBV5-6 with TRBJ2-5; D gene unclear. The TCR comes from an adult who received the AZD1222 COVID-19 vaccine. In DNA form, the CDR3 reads TGTGCCAGCACTCTGGGTGGGGAGACCCAGTACTTC. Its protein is CASTLGGETQYF.